The 27 T cell receptor beta chains in this list originate from one sample, sequenced in a study of patients and donors after allogeneic stem cell transplantation. TCRdb passed the RT-PCR reads through MiXCR, listing each CDR3 protein once. The data show about 960,000 distinct CDR3 sequences, with about a sixth seen just once and around 6% held by the top ten. What was sequenced was blood, either unsorted or a sorted T cell fraction (not recorded which). Receptors were obtained from a human donor who was either an allogeneic HSCT recipient or a stem cell or donor lymphocyte infusion donor (not recorded which). It is not recorded whose cells these are; they may come from a transplant donor.

The J gene is TRBJ1-4, the V gene TRBV5-1, with TRBD1 matching 10 bases. Trimming cost V 1 base and J 4 bases; bases outside gene matches: 10. This CDR3 comprises 18 residues. Germline assignment: CDR1 SGHRS and CDR2 YFSETQ. The CDR3 region is CASSLQPGQGSFNEKLFF. CDR3 bases: TGCGCCAGCAGCTTGCAACCGGGACAGGGGTCCTTTAATGAAAAACTGTTTTTT.

V gene TRBV27 combines with J gene TRBJ2-5; D remains unclear. Trimming removed 5 bases from V and 3 bases from J, with 16 bases in between. Germline V gene data show CDR1 as MNHEY and CDR2 as SMNVEV (reference sequence). This CDR3 is 15 amino acids long. CDR3 DNA sequence: TGTGCCAGCAGTCCATCTAGTCGTCAAAAAGAGACCCAGTACTTC. It specifies CASSPSSRQKETQYF.

This clonotype was counted between two and nine times. V and J are TRBV5-5 and TRBJ2-7, with TRBD1 identical over 9 bases. From germline, CDR1 is SGHKS and CDR2 YYEKEE (reference sequence). V gave up 1 base and J gave up 5 bases; unmatched junction bases: 7. This CDR3 is 15 amino acids long. Here the CDR3 reads CASSLYGQGSDEQYF. CDR3 DNA: TGTGCCAGCAGCTTGTATGGACAGGGGAGCGACGAGCAGTACTTC. The variable domain in full, with the rest retrieved from reference TRBV5-5 and TRBJ2-7, is DAGVTQSPTHLIKTRGQQVTLRCSPISGHKSVSWYQQVLGQGPQFIFQYYEKEERGRGNFPDRFSARQFPNYSSELNVNALLLGDSALYLCASSLYGQGSDEQYFGPGTRLTVT.

This clonotype has at least ten counts. The V and J genes are TRBV5-1 and TRBJ2-3; tentative D call: TRBD2 (5 bases). The CDR3 consists of 14 residues. Germline CDR1 is SGHRS and CDR2 is YFSETQ. Trimming shortened V by 2 bases and J by 0 bases, and 7 bases separated the two germline ends. CDR3 residues: CASSFAGSTDTQYF. Written as DNA, the CDR3 is TGCGCCAGCAGCTTCGCGGGTAGCACAGATACGCAGTATTTT.

The chain uses TRBV30 and TRBJ1-5; D is perhaps TRBD1 (5 bases). The CDR3 runs 17 residues. Germline CDR1 reads GTSNPN; CDR2 reads SVGIG (reference sequence). Trimming took off 2 bases at V and 0 bases at J, with 17 bases between the two ends. In DNA form, the CDR3 reads TGTGCCTGGAGTCCTGGGGCTGCGGGCTATAGCAATCAGCCCCAGCATTTT. It is translated as CAWSPGAAGYSNQPQHF.

The V gene is TRBV27, the J gene TRBJ2-3; 11 bases fit TRBD2. This CDR3 spans 17 amino acids. Looked up from germline, CDR1 is MNHEY and CDR2 is SMNVEV (reference sequence). The V gene end was trimmed by 4 bases and the J gene end by 6 bases; junction bases not matched to a gene: 12. CDR3 amino acids: CASSWSSGRPRGDTQYF. The CDR3 coding sequence is TGTGCCAGCAGTTGGTCTAGCGGGAGGCCCAGGGGGGATACGCAGTATTTT.

This clonotype has just a few counts. The chain links TRBV25-1 to TRBJ1-1; D unclear. CDR1 is MGHDK, CDR2 SYGVNS, per germline. This CDR3 is built from 18 residues. V was shortened by 1 base and J by 1 base, with 19 bases between the two germline ends. CDR3 sequence (DNA): TGTGCCAGCAGTGAATCGATAAAGGTCGGGCGGAAGAACACTGAAGCTTTCTTT. Protein: CASSESIKVGRKNTEAFF.

The chain is built from TRBV9 and TRBJ2-2; D unclear. The length of the CDR3 is 15 residues. CDR1 and CDR2 from the germline V gene are SGDLS and YYNGEE. The germline V and J ends were trimmed by 1 base and 7 bases, with 14 bases remaining between them. This CDR3 is CASSVKTYNYGELFF. CDR3 nucleotide sequence: TGTGCCAGCAGCGTAAAGACTTACAATTACGGGGAGCTGTTTTTT.

J is TRBJ2-1 and V is TRBV20-1, with 14 nucleotides matching TRBD2. Germline CDR1 and CDR2: DFQATT and SNEGSKA (reference sequence). This CDR3 contains 15 residues. J gave up 6 bases and V 2 bases, and 3 bases lay outside the gene matches. As DNA, the CDR3 is TGCAGTGCTAGACAGACTAGCGGGAGGGTCAATGAGCAGTTCTTC. This translates into CSARQTSGRVNEQFF.

The V gene is TRBV25-1, the J gene TRBJ2-7, with 7 bases that match TRBD1. The length of the CDR3 is 13 residues. The germline gives CDR1 MGHDK, CDR2 SYGVNS. The V and J ends lost 6 bases and 0 bases, in that order; junction bases with no gene match: 2. In DNA, the CDR3 is TGTGCCAGCAGGGGACAGCTCTCCTACGAGCAGTACTTC. Translated, it gives CASRGQLSYEQYF.

The rearrangement uses TRBV14 and TRBJ1-1; tentative D call: TRBD1 (5 bases). Germline CDR1 and CDR2: SGHDN and FVKESK. V was clipped by 0 bases and J by 3 bases, with 20 bases between them. The CDR3 has 18 amino acids. The CDR3 protein is CASSQDLWGKGWHTEAFF. The CDR3 DNA sequence: TGTGCCAGCAGCCAAGATCTGTGGGGGAAAGGATGGCACACTGAAGCTTTCTTT.

This clonotype showed up just a few times. The rearrangement joins TRBV11-3 to TRBJ1-2, with 10 positions matching TRBD1. The CDR3 runs 14 residues. The trim removed 4 bases at V and 8 bases at J, leaving 7 bases unmatched. Germline assignment: CDR1 SGHNT and CDR2 YENEEA. CDR3 sequence reads: CASSSPGTGDGYTF. The CDR3 coding sequence is TGTGCCAGCAGCTCCCCCGGGACAGGGGACGGCTACACCTTC.

The V gene is TRBV28, the J gene TRBJ2-3; the D is unclear. V shed 2 bases and J shed 6 bases, with 15 bases lying between them. Germline V lookup: CDR1 MDHEN, CDR2 SYDVKM. The CDR3 consists of 15 residues. The CDR3 is CASSLVQLVGDTQYF. Written as DNA, the CDR3 is TGTGCCAGCAGTTTAGTACAGCTAGTTGGCGATACGCAGTATTTT.

The sample holds many counts of this clonotype. The chain joins TRBV7-2 to TRBJ1-2; D uncertain. CDR1 and CDR2 (germline): SGHTA, FQGNSA. This CDR3 spans 14 amino acids. Trimming took 1 base from V and 8 from J, leaving 14 bases between them. The CDR3, as DNA: TGTGCCAGCAGCTTAGTAAACCCTCAGCAGGGCTACACCTTC. Its translation: CASSLVNPQQGYTF.

This clonotype occurred a few times. The chain joins TRBV9 to TRBJ1-3; 7 nucleotides match TRBD1. Germline V gene data show CDR1 as SGDLS and CDR2 as YYNGEE. This CDR3 contains 13 residues. V was pared by 2 bases and J by 7 bases, with 3 bases of the junction left unmatched. In DNA, the CDR3 is TGTGCCAGCAGCGTCGCACAGGGGAACACCATATATTTT. It encodes CASSVAQGNTIYF.

This clonotype has more than one count but fewer than ten. The chain employs TRBV12-3 or TRBV12-4 and TRBJ1-1; TRBD1 is a possible D gene (6 bases). CDR3 size: 14 residues. V was pared by 6 bases and J by 4 bases, with 15 bases between. The CDR3 spells CASSLEDSRTEAFF. The DNA of the CDR3 is TGTGCCAGCAGCCTTGAGGACAGTCGCACTGAAGCTTTCTTT.

This sequence joins TRBV3-1 and TRBJ1-4; D unresolved. The CDR3 runs to 15 residues. Germline loops: CDR1 LGHDT, CDR2 YNNKEL (reference sequence). Trimming stripped 0 bases from V and 8 bases from J, with 13 bases between. The CDR3 bases are TGTGCCAGCAGCCAAGATGGTATCAGGAACGAAAAACTGTTTTTT. Protein: CASSQDGIRNEKLFF.

J is TRBJ2-6 and V is TRBV4-3; D is tentatively TRBD1 or TRBD2 (5 bases each). Germline V lookup: CDR1 LGHNA, CDR2 YSLEER. Trimming pared 4 bases from V and 4 bases from J, leaving 8 bases between. This CDR3 region has 14 residues. The CDR3 region is CASSRDVGANVLTF. CDR3 coding DNA: TGCGCCAGCAGCCGGGACGTGGGGGCCAACGTCCTGACTTTC.

The table lists this clonotype with a few counts. The CDR3 DNA is TGCAGTGTCGCGGAGGCCCCCACCTACGAGCAGTACTTC. It translates to CSVAEAPTYEQYF. This chain connects TRBV20-1 to TRBJ2-7, with D possibly TRBD2 on 5 matching bases. CDR1 is DFQATT and CDR2 is SNEGSKA in the germline V gene (reference sequence). V was clipped by 7 bases and J by 2 bases, with 15 bases between them. The CDR3 sequence is 13 residues long.

The chain's CDR3 is CASSPQTGQLYEQYF. CDR3 nucleotide sequence: TGTGCCAGCTCACCACAAACGGGACAGCTCTACGAGCAGTACTTC. This chain uses TRBV18 with TRBJ2-7, with 7 bases matching TRBD1. V lost 1 base, J lost 3 bases, and 6 bases stayed unmatched. The CDR3 is made up of 15 amino acids. Germline values: CDR1 KGHSH, CDR2 LQKENI.

The chain combines TRBV12-3 or TRBV12-4 with TRBJ2-5, with D maybe TRBD2 (5 bases). The V end was cut by 6 bases, the J end by 4 bases, with 15 bases between. This CDR3 is built from 14 residues. The CDR3: CASRQRAGRETQYF. The CDR3 bases are TGTGCCAGCAGGCAGAGGGCCGGACGAGAGACCCAGTACTTC.

This clonotype was counted between two and nine times. This chain links TRBV20-1 with TRBJ2-2; TRBD1 agrees at 9 bases. The V segment lost 3 bases and the J segment 4 bases; nucleotides outside the gene matches: 9. This CDR3 contains 16 residues. From germline, CDR1 is DFQATT and CDR2 SNEGSKA (reference sequence). The CDR3 DNA follows: TGCAGTGCTAGGGGGCTCGGACAGGGGAGCACCGGGGAGCTGTTTTTT. Its translation: CSARGLGQGSTGELFF.

The chain couples TRBV7-2 to TRBJ2-3; TRBD1 matches 10 bases. This CDR3 is 17 amino acids long. V shed 5 bases and J 1 base; nucleotides not matched to a gene: 9. The germline V gene has CDR1 SGHTA and CDR2 FQGNSA. CDR3 sequence (DNA): TGTGCCAGCAGCATCGGGGACAGGGGATTTGGCACAGATACGCAGTATTTT. Protein sequence: CASSIGDRGFGTDTQYF.

In its sample, this clonotype was seen a few times. The chain carries TRBV29-1 and TRBJ1-2; TRBD1 aligns across 7 bases. Trimming removed 7 bases from V and 3 bases from J; junction bases left unmatched: 8. This CDR3 spans 13 amino acids. Germline CDR1 SQVTM, CDR2 ANQGSEA. The CDR3 sequence: CSARDSFDYGYTF. The CDR3 bases are TGCAGCGCTCGGGACAGCTTTGACTATGGCTACACCTTC. The full variable domain, rest sourced from reference TRBV29-1 and TRBJ1-2, is SAVISQKPSRDICQRGTSLTIQCQVDSQVTMMFWYRQQPGQSLTLIATANQGSEATYESGFVIDKFPISRPNLTFSTLTVSNMSPEDSSIYLCSARDSFDYGYTFGSGTRLTVV.

Only a few counts were recorded for this clonotype. The chain combines TRBV3-1 with TRBJ1-6, with a possible D match to TRBD1 (6 bases). CDR1 and CDR2 from the germline V gene are LGHDT and YNNKEL (reference sequence). Trimming stripped 3 bases from V and 6 bases from J, with 18 bases between. This CDR3 spans 17 amino acids. The CDR3 DNA reads as TGTGCCAGCAGCCATTCAGGGGTTTCGGTCCCTAATTCACCCCTCCACTTT. Protein product: CASSHSGVSVPNSPLHF.

This chain joins TRBV9 and TRBJ2-2, with no clear D. Germline CDR1 reads SGDLS; CDR2 reads YYNGEE. This CDR3 is built from 12 residues. Trimming shortened V by 3 bases and J by 6 bases, and 6 bases separated the two germline ends. The CDR3 is CASSAGPGELFF. The CDR3 DNA follows: TGTGCCAGCAGCGCAGGTCCCGGGGAGCTGTTTTTT.

This chain links TRBV20-1 with TRBJ2-5; 9 positions agree with TRBD2. The V segment lost 0 bases and the J segment 5 bases; nucleotides outside the gene matches: 7. The CDR3 has 15 amino acids. Germline lookup yields CDR1 DFQATT and CDR2 SNEGSKA (reference sequence). CDR3 nucleotide sequence: TGCAGTGCTAGAGAGGCGGGACTAGCAATCGAGACCCAGTACTTC. This codes for CSAREAGLAIETQYF.